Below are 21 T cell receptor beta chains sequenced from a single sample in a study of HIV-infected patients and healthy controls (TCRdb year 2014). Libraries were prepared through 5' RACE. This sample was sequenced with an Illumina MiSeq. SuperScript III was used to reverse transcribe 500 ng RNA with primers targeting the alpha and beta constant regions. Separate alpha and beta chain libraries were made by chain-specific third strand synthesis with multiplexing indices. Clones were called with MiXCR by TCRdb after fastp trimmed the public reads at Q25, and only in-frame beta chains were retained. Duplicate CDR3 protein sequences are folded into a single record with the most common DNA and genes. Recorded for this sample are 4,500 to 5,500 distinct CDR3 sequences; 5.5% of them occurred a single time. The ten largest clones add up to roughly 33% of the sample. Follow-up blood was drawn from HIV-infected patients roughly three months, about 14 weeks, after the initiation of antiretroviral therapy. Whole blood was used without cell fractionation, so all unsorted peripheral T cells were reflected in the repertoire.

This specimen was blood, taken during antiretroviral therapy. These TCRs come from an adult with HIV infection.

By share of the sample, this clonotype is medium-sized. CDR3 sequence reads: CSVKGKELAWYQETQYF. As DNA, the CDR3 is TGCAGCGTCAAGGGCAAAGAGCTAGCTTGGTACCAAGAGACCCAGTACTTC. The chain carries TRBV29-1 and TRBJ2-5; TRBD2 might be the D (5 bases). The CDR3 totals 17 residues. Germline-derived CDR1 and CDR2 are SQVTM and ANQGSEA. V was clipped by 6 bases and J by 0 bases, with 23 bases between them.

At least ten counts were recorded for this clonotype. The DNA for the CDR3 is TGTGCCAGCAGTTTCGGCAGCGCATCCAATCAGCCCCAGCATTTT. Its protein is CASSFGSASNQPQHF. The V gene is TRBV12-3 or TRBV12-4, the J gene TRBJ1-5; no firm D call. The CDR3 sequence is 15 residues long. V lost 3 bases to trimming and J lost 3 bases, with 12 bases between them.

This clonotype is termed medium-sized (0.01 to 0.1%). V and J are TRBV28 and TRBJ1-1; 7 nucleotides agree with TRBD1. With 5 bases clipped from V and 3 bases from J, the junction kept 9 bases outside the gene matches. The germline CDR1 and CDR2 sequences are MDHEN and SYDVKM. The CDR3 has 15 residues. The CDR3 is CASSTRTGLHTEAFF. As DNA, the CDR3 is TGTGCCAGCAGTACACGGACAGGATTACACACTGAAGCTTTCTTT.

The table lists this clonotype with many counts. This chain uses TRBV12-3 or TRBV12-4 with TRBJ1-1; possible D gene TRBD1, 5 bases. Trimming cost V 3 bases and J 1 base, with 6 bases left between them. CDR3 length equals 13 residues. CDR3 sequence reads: CASSLGENTEAFF. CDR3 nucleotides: TGTGCCAGCAGTTTGGGGGAGAACACTGAAGCTTTCTTT.

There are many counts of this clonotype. CDR3 protein: CASSARGAPNEKLFF. CDR3 nucleotide sequence: TGTGCCAGCAGCGCCCGGGGGGCGCCTAATGAAAAACTGTTTTTT. The chain couples TRBV7-6 to TRBJ1-4; maybe TRBD1 (6 bases). CDR1 and CDR2 (germline): SGHVS, FNYEAQ. CDR3 length equals 15 residues. Trimming cost V 5 bases and J 3 bases, with 13 bases left between them.

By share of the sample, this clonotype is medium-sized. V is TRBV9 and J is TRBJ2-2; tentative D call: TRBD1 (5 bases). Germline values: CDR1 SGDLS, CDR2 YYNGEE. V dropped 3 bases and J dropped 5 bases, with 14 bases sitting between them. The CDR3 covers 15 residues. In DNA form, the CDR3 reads TGTGCCAGCAGCGCCGACAGTGGATATACCGGGGAGCTGTTTTTT. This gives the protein CASSADSGYTGELFF.

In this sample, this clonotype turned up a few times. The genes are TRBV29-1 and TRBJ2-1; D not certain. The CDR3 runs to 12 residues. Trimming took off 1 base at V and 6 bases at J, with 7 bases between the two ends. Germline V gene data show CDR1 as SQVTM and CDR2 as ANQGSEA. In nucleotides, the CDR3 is TGCAGCGTTGAAGGGACCGTCAATGAGCAGTTCTTC. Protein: CSVEGTVNEQFF.

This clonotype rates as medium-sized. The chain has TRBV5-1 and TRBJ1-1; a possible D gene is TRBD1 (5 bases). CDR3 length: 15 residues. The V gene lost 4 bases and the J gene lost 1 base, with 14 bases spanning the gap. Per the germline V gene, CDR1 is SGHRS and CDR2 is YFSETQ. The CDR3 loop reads CASSPGRQPNTEAFF. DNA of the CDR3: TGCGCCAGCAGCCCGGGACGGCAGCCGAACACTGAAGCTTTCTTT.

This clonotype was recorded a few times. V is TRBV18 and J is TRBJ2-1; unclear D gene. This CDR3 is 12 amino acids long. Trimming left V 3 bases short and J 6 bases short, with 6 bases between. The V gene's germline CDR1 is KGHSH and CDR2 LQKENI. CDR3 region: CASSPDTNEQFF. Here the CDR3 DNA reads TGTGCCAGCTCACCCGACACCAATGAGCAGTTCTTC.

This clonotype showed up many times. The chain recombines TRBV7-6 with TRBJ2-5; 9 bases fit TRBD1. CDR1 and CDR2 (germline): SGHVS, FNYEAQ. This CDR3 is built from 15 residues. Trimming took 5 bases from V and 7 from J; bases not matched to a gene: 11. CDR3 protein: CASSTTRDRAATQYF. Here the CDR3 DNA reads TGTGCCAGCAGCACCACTCGGGACAGGGCGGCGACCCAGTACTTC.

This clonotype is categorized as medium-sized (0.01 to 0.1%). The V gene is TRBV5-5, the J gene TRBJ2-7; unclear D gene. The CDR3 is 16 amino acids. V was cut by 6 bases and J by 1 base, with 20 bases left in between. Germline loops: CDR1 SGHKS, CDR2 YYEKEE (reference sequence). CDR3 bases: TGTGCCAGCACCCCCGACCCCTTCGGAAGGTCCTACGAGCAGTACTTC. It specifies CASTPDPFGRSYEQYF.

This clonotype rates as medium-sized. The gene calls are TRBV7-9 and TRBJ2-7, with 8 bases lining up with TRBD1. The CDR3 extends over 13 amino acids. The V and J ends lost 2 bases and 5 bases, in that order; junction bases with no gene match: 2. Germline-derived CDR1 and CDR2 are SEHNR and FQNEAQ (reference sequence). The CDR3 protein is CASSLSGGHEQYF. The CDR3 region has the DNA TGTGCCAGCAGCTTATCAGGGGGCCACGAGCAGTACTTC.

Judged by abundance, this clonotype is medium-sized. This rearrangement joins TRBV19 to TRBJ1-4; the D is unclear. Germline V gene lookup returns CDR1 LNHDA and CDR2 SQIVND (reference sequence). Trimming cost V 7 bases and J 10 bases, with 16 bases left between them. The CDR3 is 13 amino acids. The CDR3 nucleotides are TGTGCCAGTACTGTGGCCGGGAGTGGAAAACTGTTTTTT. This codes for CASTVAGSGKLFF.

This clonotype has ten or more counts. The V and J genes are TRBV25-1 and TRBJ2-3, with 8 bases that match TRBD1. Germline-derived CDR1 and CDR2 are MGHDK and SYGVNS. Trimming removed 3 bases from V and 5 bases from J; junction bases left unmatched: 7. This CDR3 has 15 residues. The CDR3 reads CASSDSGGALDTQYF. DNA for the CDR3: TGTGCCAGCAGTGATTCAGGGGGCGCATTAGATACGCAGTATTTT.

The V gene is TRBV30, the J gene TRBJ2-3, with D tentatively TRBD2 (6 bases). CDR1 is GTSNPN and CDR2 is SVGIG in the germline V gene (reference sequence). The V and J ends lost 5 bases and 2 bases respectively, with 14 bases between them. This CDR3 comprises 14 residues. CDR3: CAWALAAPTDTQYF. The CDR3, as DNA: TGTGCCTGGGCACTAGCAGCCCCCACAGATACGCAGTATTTT.

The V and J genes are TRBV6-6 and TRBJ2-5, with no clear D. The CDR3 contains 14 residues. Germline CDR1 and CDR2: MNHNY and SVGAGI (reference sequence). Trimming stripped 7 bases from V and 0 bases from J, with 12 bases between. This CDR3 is CASKMAAYQETQYF. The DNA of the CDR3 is TGTGCCAGCAAAATGGCGGCGTACCAAGAGACCCAGTACTTC.

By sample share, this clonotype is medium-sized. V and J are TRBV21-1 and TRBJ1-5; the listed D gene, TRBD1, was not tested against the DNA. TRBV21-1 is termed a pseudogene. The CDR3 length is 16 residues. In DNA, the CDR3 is TGTGCCAGCAGCAAAGGTTGGACAGGGATAAGACAGCCCCAGCATTTT. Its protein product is CASSKGWTGIRQPQHF.

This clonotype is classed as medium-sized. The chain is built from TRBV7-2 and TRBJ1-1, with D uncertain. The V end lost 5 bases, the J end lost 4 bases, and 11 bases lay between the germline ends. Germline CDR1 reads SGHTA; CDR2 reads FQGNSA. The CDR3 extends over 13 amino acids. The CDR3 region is CASSPWGGTEAFF. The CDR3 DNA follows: TGTGCCAGCAGCCCATGGGGAGGCACTGAAGCTTTCTTT.

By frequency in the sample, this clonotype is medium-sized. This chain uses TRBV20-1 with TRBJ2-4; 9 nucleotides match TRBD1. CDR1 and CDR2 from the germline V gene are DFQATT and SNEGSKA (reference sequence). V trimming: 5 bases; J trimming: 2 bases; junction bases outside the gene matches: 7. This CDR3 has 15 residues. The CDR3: CSAARDRDPKNIQYF. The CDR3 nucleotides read TGCAGTGCTGCCCGGGACAGGGATCCCAAAAACATTCAGTACTTC.

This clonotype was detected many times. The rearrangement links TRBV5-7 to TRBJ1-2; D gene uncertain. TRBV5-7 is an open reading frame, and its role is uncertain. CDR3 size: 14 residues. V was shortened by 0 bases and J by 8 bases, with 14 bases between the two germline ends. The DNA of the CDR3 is TGTGCCAGCAGCTTGGTAGGGAATTCCTACGGCTACACCTTC. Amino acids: CASSLVGNSYGYTF.

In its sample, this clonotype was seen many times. CDR3 in amino acids: CASSQDRASNQPQHF. The DNA for the CDR3 is TGTGCCAGCAGCCAAGACAGGGCGAGCAATCAGCCCCAGCATTTT. The rearrangement joins TRBV7-8 to TRBJ1-5, with 7 bases matching TRBD1. V dropped 5 bases and J dropped 1; count of bases not matched to a gene: 5. The CDR3 runs 15 residues. From germline, CDR1 is SGHVS and CDR2 FQNEAQ. The complete variable domain, with remaining parts taken from reference TRBV7-8 and TRBJ1-5, reads GAGVSQSPRYKVAKRGQDVALRCDPISGHVSLFWYQQALGQGPEFLTYFQNEAQLDKSGLPSDRFFAERPEGSVSTLKIQRTQQEDSAVYLCASSQDRASNQPQHFGDGTRLSIL.